The clone carrying this T cell receptor (beta chain) appeared a few times. This specimen comes from a study of early T cells in non-severe SARS-CoV-2 infection. About the study: Chains were unpaired, as sequencing was done on bulk RNA from unsorted whole blood.

Deletions cut 3 bases from V and 3 bases from J, with 12 bases between. The CDR3 totals 15 residues. Germline CDR1 and CDR2: WNHNN and SYGVQD (reference sequence). MiXCR was run by TCRdb on the 5' RACE reads, yielding one entry per CDR3 protein. The table shows some 30,000 distinct CDR3 sequences, with around 5% occurring only once. The clonotype comes from an adult who was a healthcare worker with PCR-confirmed SARS-CoV-2 infection or an uninfected control (not recorded which). Sequencing was performed on whole blood. The chain couples TRBV10-1 to TRBJ1-5; possibly TRBD1 for D (5 bases). The CDR3 here is CASSDGGVNNQPQHF. Here the CDR3 DNA reads TGCGCCAGCAGTGATGGAGGGGTTAACAATCAGCCCCAGCATTTT.